This entry lists 19 T cell receptor beta chains sequenced from one sample in a study of blood T cell repertoires in COVID-19. TCRdb's table, derived via immunoSEQ multiplex PCR, lists solely in-frame clones and lacks some. This table holds around 200,000 clones, 65% to 85% found once. Sequencing was performed on peripheral blood. The source is a woman between 45 and 60 years old with acute or convalescent COVID-19.

The chain couples TRBV28 to TRBJ2-3; weak D call: TRBD2 (5 bases). The CDR3 totals 16 residues. The germline CDR1 and CDR2 sequences are MDHEN and SYDVKM. The V end was cut by 5 bases, the J end by 4 bases, with 19 bases between. DNA of the CDR3: TGTGCCAGCAGTCCCCATTCGGTCCGGGAAGCAGATACGCAGTATTTT. This encodes CASSPHSVREADTQYF.

The count of this clone is one. At one end the junction does not follow the germline gene, possibly because of a read error. The V gene is TRBV24-1, the J gene TRBJ2-2; 7 bases fit TRBD1. Germline V CDR1 and CDR2: KGHDR, SFDVKD. The CDR3 is made up of 14 amino acids. The CDR3 nucleotides are TGTGCCGCCAGGACAGGAGCGAACACCGGGGAGCTGTTTTTT. This encodes CAARTGANTGELFF.

The V call is TRBV29-1, the J call TRBJ2-7; maybe TRBD2 (6 bases). The CDR3 totals 12 residues. Germline V lookup: CDR1 SQVTM, CDR2 ANQGSEA. The V end was cut by 3 bases, the J end by 2 bases, with 8 bases between. The CDR3: CSVETRTYEQYF. The CDR3 bases are TGCAGCGTTGAGACTAGAACCTACGAGCAGTACTTC.

The chain employs TRBV27 and TRBJ2-1; TRBD2 matches at 7 bases. Looked up from germline, CDR1 is MNHEY and CDR2 is SMNVEV (reference sequence). This CDR3 spans 17 amino acids. Unmatched junction bases numbered 10, after V lost 5 bases and J lost 0 bases. The DNA of the CDR3 is TGTGCCAGCAGTCTCAGGGTTGGCGGGAGCTCCTACAATGAGCAGTTCTTC. It codes for CASSLRVGGSSYNEQFF.

The V and J genes are TRBV4-1 and TRBJ2-5; a weak D match, TRBD2 (6 bases). The length of the CDR3 is 14 residues. With 0 bases removed from V and 7 bases from J, the gap between germline ends came to 12 bases. CDR1 and CDR2 (germline): MGHRA, YSYEKL. CDR3 coding DNA: TGCGCCAGCAGCCAAGATGGGGGGTCAGGGACCCAGTACTTC. Its protein product is CASSQDGGSGTQYF.

The gene calls are TRBV9 and TRBJ2-5; 13 bases agree with TRBD2. The CDR3 covers 16 residues. The germline gives CDR1 SGDLS, CDR2 YYNGEE. The V gene end was trimmed by 2 bases and the J gene end by 5 bases; junction bases not matched to a gene: 6. The CDR3 region has the DNA TGTGCCAGCAGCGTCGGACTAGCGGGAGTGGGGGAGACCCAGTACTTC. As protein: CASSVGLAGVGETQYF.

The chain has TRBV20-1 and TRBJ2-7, with TRBD1 matching 8 bases. V gave up 3 bases and J gave up 0 bases; unmatched junction bases: 10. The CDR3 has 16 residues. Looked up from germline, CDR1 is DFQATT and CDR2 is SNEGSKA (reference sequence). The CDR3 bases are TGCAGTGCTAGTGGGTCCCCGGGACAGGTCTCCTACGAGCAGTACTTC. Translating gives CSASGSPGQVSYEQYF.

The chain employs TRBV3-1 (or the pseudogene TRBV3-2) and TRBJ2-5, with D possibly TRBD2 on 5 matching bases. The ends were cut back, 1 base at V and 1 base at J, with 13 bases in the middle. The germline CDR1 and CDR2 sequences are LGHDT and YNNKEL (reference sequence). The CDR3 contains 16 residues. The CDR3 nucleotides read TGTGCCAGCAGCCAAGGTTCCGGGAACACCCAAGAGACCCAGTACTTC. This gives the protein CASSQGSGNTQETQYF.

The chain is built from TRBV30 and TRBJ1-5; perhaps TRBD1 as D (5 bases). V lost 1 base to trimming and J lost 5 bases, with 12 bases between them. This CDR3 is built from 14 residues. Looked up from germline, CDR1 is GTSNPN and CDR2 is SVGIG (reference sequence). Here the CDR3 reads CAWSDRGGYQPQHF. The CDR3 DNA reads TGTGCCTGGAGTGACCGGGGGGGGTATCAGCCCCAGCATTTT.

The table lists this clone with a few counts. Written as DNA, the CDR3 is TGTGCCAGCAGTGATCCGGGGACAGTAGCAACATACGAGCAGTACTTC. This gives the protein CASSDPGTVATYEQYF. This chain uses TRBV6-4 with TRBJ2-7, with TRBD1 identical over 7 bases. Germline V CDR1 and CDR2: MRHNA, SNTAGT. Trimming cost V 3 bases and J 4 bases; bases outside gene matches: 12. This CDR3 is 16 amino acids long.

V usage is TRBV28 and J usage is TRBJ2-7; 10 bases map to TRBD1. Germline-derived CDR1 and CDR2 are MDHEN and SYDVKM. This CDR3 contains 15 residues. J gave up 2 bases and V 7 bases, and 8 bases lay outside the gene matches. CDR3 amino acids: CASTELGTGAYEQYF. Here the CDR3 DNA reads TGTGCCAGCACGGAGTTGGGGACAGGGGCCTACGAGCAGTACTTC. Looking up the rest from reference TRBV28 and TRBJ2-7 gives the full variable domain: DVKVTQSSRYLVKRTGEKVFLECVQDMDHENMFWYRQDPGLGLRLIYFSYDVKMKEKGDIPEGYSVSREKKERFSLILESASTNQTSMYLCASTELGTGAYEQYFGPGTRLTVT.

This chain links TRBV13 with TRBJ2-7; 10 bases agree with TRBD1. CDR3 length: 15 amino acids. Germline CDR1 PRHDT, CDR2 FYEKMQ (reference sequence). V dropped 0 bases and J dropped 5; count of bases not matched to a gene: 4. CDR3 DNA sequence: TGTGCCAGCAGCTTAGGCGGGACAGGGGTCAACGAGCAGTACTTC. Translated: CASSLGGTGVNEQYF.

The chain employs TRBV6-6 and TRBJ2-5; TRBD1 aligns across 9 bases. This CDR3 region has 16 residues. The germline gives CDR1 MNHNY, CDR2 SVGAGI (reference sequence). V trimming: 6 bases; J trimming: 1 base; junction bases outside the gene matches: 9. CDR3 coding DNA: TGTGCCAGCAGCTCCCCTCGGGACAGGGCCCAAGAGACCCAGTACTTC. Residues: CASSSPRDRAQETQYF.

CDR3 bases: TGCAGCGCGGGGGAGGCGGCTTTCTTT. It is translated as CSAGEAAFF. The chain recombines TRBV29-1 with TRBJ1-1; the D gene is possibly TRBD1 (5 bases). The CDR3 is 9 amino acids. Trimming left V 7 bases short and J 11 bases short, with 11 bases between. Germline assignment: CDR1 SQVTM and CDR2 ANQGSEA.

DNA of the CDR3: TGTGCCAGCTCACTCGGGACAGGGGACACAGATACGCAGTATTTT. It translates to CASSLGTGDTDTQYF. J is TRBJ2-3 and V is TRBV18; 10 nucleotides line up with TRBD1. The CDR3 totals 15 residues. Germline loops: CDR1 KGHSH, CDR2 LQKENI. The ends lost 4 bases at V and 2 bases at J; junction bases unmatched: 3.

The chain employs TRBV18 and TRBJ1-1; tentatively, D is TRBD1 (6 bases). Germline values: CDR1 KGHSH, CDR2 LQKENI. The CDR3 totals 15 residues. V was clipped by 3 bases and J by 4 bases, with 15 bases between them. The CDR3 sequence: CASSPSRGGSTEAFF. The CDR3 DNA reads as TGTGCCAGCTCACCGAGCAGGGGCGGTAGCACTGAAGCTTTCTTT.

V and J are TRBV7-9 and TRBJ2-1; TRBD1 matches at 12 bases. Germline V gene lookup returns CDR1 SEHNR and CDR2 FQNEAQ (reference sequence). After removal of 5 bases from V and 7 bases from J, the junction contained 9 bases not matched to a gene. This CDR3 has 16 amino acids. Here the CDR3 DNA reads TGTGCCAGCAGCCAACCCCGGGACAGGGGGCAGAATGAGCAGTTCTTC. This sequence encodes CASSQPRDRGQNEQFF.

The chain links TRBV16 to TRBJ1-4; no definite D call. CDR3 size: 16 residues. V was pared by 2 bases and J by 1 base, with 11 bases between. Germline V gene lookup returns CDR1 KGHSY and CDR2 FQNENV. In nucleotides, the CDR3 is TGTGCCAGCAGCCAACCCGACACCCGAACTAATGAAAAACTGTTTTTT. Translated: CASSQPDTRTNEKLFF. The full variable domain, rest sourced from reference TRBV16 and TRBJ1-4, is GEEVAQTPKHLVRGEGQKAKLYCAPIKGHSYVFWYQQVLKNEFKFLISFQNENVFDETGMPKERFSAKCLPNSPCSLEIQATKLEDSAVYFCASSQPDTRTNEKLFFGSGTQLSVL.

The chain recombines TRBV5-6 with TRBJ2-2, with no clear D. The CDR3 is 15 amino acids. Trimming removed 3 bases at V and 2 bases at J, with 11 bases between. Looked up from germline, CDR1 is SGHDT and CDR2 is YYEEEE. Written as DNA, the CDR3 is TGTGCCAGCAGCTCGAGGATGACCAACACCGGGGAGCTGTTTTTT. This translates into CASSSRMTNTGELFF.